A selection of T cell receptor beta chains follows, all from one sample in a study of blood T cell repertoires in COVID-19. Assay used: immunoSEQ multiplex PCR; TCRdb lists only in-frame clones, some missing. The data hold 200,000 to 300,000 clones, with approximately 84% observed a single time. Specimen: peripheral blood. Receptors originate from a human donor in a cohort sampled during active COVID-19. Each CDR3 is given with its conserved first and last residue.

V gene,CDR3 protein
TRBV20-1,CSASEVGGLAQYNEQFF
TRBV18,CASSPDRGYSGNTIYF
TRBV19,CASKGRQVREQYF
TRBV5-1,CASSPLSPGQIRLENGYTF
TRBV10-3,CAGPGGSSTDTQYF
TRBV9,CASSVEGQVFAEQYF
TRBV5-4,CASGDRGLNKNIQYF
TRBV24-1,CATSDFGGGYSVNEQFF
TRBV18,CASSPLKTGGAYEQYF
TRBV12-3/TRBV12-4,CASRGVVSYEQYF
TRBV18,CASSPGGANQPQHF
TRBV25-1,CASTGLAGVGTGELFF
TRBV13,CASSLFLRDLGSEQYF
TRBV25-1,CASSEYRTGSYTF
TRBV5-1,CASSFPAKGLETQYF
TRBV25-1,CASTERQGNTEAFF
TRBV7-8,CASSLRGVGTDTQYF
TRBV2,CASTGEGELFF
TRBV28,CASRQGAGVNGYTF
TRBV5-6,CASSLGPGQGLRGQFF
TRBV7-9,CASSLFPGNTEAFF
TRBV2,CASRTDSVKPQHF
TRBV5-1,CASSLAGTRLETQYF
TRBV27,CASSLLRGGRYGYTF
TRBV19,CASSRGQLQETQYF
TRBV28,CASSSGRGTNGYTF
TRBV4-3,CASSQTLATEQYF
TRBV13,CASSLGRGGAGITDTQYF
TRBV9,CASSVGLAGALGELFF
TRBV10-3,CAIADGTQPYEQYF
TRBV7-2,CASSSPNGGPGGQYF
TRBV4-2,CASSRSAGASTGELFF
TRBV6-5,CASRGAGGKNEQFF
TRBV28,CASTPSGGSYNEQFF